The rows below give T cell receptor beta chains drawn from one sample of a study of shared clonotypes between healthy human individuals. Produced via immunoSEQ multiplex PCR; TCRdb's table is partial and in-frame only. In the table there are over 1.4 million clones, approximately 97% of which are singletons. Sequencing was performed on naive CD4+ T cells sorted from blood. The receptors were sampled from a man younger than 45 in good health. CDR3s include the opening cysteine and the closing phenylalanine or tryptophan. D genes are given only for firm matches. A clone size is listed for some rows: how often the clone was seen (once, few, many), or a class if it is expanded.

d_call j_call v_call clone_size cdr3_nt cdr3_aa
NA TRBJ2-7 TRBV21-1 NA TGTGCCAGCGGGGGGACCCCATCAGGAGGATCGGTACCTCTAGTGAACTACGAGCAGTACTTC CASGGTPSGGSVPLVNYEQYF
NA TRBJ2-3 TRBV11-2 NA TGTGCCAGCAGCTCTAGGACAGTCACAGATACGCAGTATTTT CASSSRTVTDTQYF
NA TRBJ2-5 TRBV6-6 NA TGTGCCAGCAGACTCGGTGGATGGCAAGAGACCCAGTACTTC CASRLGGWQETQYF
NA TRBJ2-7 TRBV21-1 NA TGTGCCAGCAGCAAAAGGACCCTCCGGGACACAAAAGACGAGCAGTACTTC CASSKRTLRDTKDEQYF
NA TRBJ2-7 TRBV19 NA TGTGCCAGTAGCAACGGCATGGGTACCTACGAGCAGTACTTC CASSNGMGTYEQYF
TRBD1 TRBJ2-3 TRBV7-9 NA TGTGCCAGCAGCCTGGGACAGGGAGGTGCAGATACGCAGTATTTT CASSLGQGGADTQYF
NA TRBJ1-1 TRBV7-3 NA TGTGCCAGCAGCAAATCATGGAACACTGAAGCTTTCTTT CASSKSWNTEAFF
NA TRBJ2-2 TRBV5-1 NA TGCGCCAGCAGCTTGAGTGCCGGGGAGCTGTTTTTT CASSLSAGELFF
NA TRBJ2-7 TRBV4-1 NA TGCGCCAGCAGCCAAAGATCTTACGAGCAGTACTTC CASSQRSYEQYF
NA TRBJ1-3 TRBV18 once TGTGCCAGCTCATACCGGGACTCTGGAAACACCATATATTTT CASSYRDSGNTIYF
NA TRBJ2-1 TRBV27 NA TGTGCCAGCAGTCCGAGGGACGGCGTTGGTACTACCTACAATGAGCAGTTCTTC CASSPRDGVGTTYNEQFF
NA TRBJ2-3 TRBV21-1 NA TGTGCCAGCAGCAGCCTCCATGGGACAGGGGTCACAGATACGCAGTATTTT CASSSLHGTGVTDTQYF
NA TRBJ2-5 TRBV6-5 NA TGTGCCAGCAGTGATATAGGACGGGAGACCCAGTACTTC CASSDIGRETQYF
NA TRBJ2-7 TRBV11-2 NA TGTGCCAGCAGGGGGACTCGGGGTCCCTACGAGCAGTACTTC CASRGTRGPYEQYF
NA TRBJ2-7 TRBV2 NA TGTGCCAGCTCCCGCAACAGGGCCAACGAGCAGTACTTC CASSRNRANEQYF
NA TRBJ2-7 TRBV16 NA TGTGCCAGCAGCCAAGGGACCCCCAGCTCCTACGAGCAGTACTTC CASSQGTPSSYEQYF
TRBD2 TRBJ2-3 TRBV7-2 NA TGTGCCAGCAGCCTACACGGGACTAGCGGGAGCGCAGATACGCAGTATTTT CASSLHGTSGSADTQYF
TRBD2 TRBJ2-3 TRBV11-2 NA TGTGCCAGCAGCTTAAAGGTGGCGGGACTAGGGGTTACGCAGTATTTT CASSLKVAGLGVTQYF
NA TRBJ2-1 TRBV9 NA TGTGCCAGCAGCGCCCGGGGACGCCACAATGAGCAGTTCTTC CASSARGRHNEQFF
TRBD2 TRBJ2-3 TRBV19 once TGTGCCAGTAGTATACTAGCGGGAAGAACAGGTACAGATACGCAGTATTTT CASSILAGRTGTDTQYF
NA TRBJ2-7 TRBV10-2 NA TGCGCCAGCAGAAGTAGCGGTACCTACGAGCAGTACTTC CASRSSGTYEQYF
NA TRBJ1-1 TRBV10-1 NA TGCGCCAGCAGTGAGGGGAACACTGAAGCTTTCTTT CASSEGNTEAFF
TRBD2 TRBJ2-1 TRBV7-6 few TGTGCCAGCAGCTTAGAGCCGACTAGCATTGAGCAGTTCTTC CASSLEPTSIEQFF
NA TRBJ1-3 TRBV6-5 NA TGTGCCAGCACCTTACGTCAGGGCCGAGGAAACACCATATATTTT CASTLRQGRGNTIYF
NA TRBJ2-3 TRBV9 NA TGTGCCAGCAGCGTGACCCCAACAGGGCCTGCTAGCACAGATACGCAGTATTTT CASSVTPTGPASTDTQYF
NA TRBJ2-2 TRBV5-4 NA TGTGCCAGCAGCTTGGATTTGTCGCGGCGGAACACCGGGGAGCTGTTTTTT CASSLDLSRRNTGELFF
NA TRBJ1-2 TRBV6-5 NA TGTGCCAGCAGTTTCGACATACAGGCAACCTATGGCTACACCTTC CASSFDIQATYGYTF
NA TRBJ2-1 TRBV4-3 once TGCGCCAGCAGCTTCCTCCCAAGGGACAATGAGCAGTTCTTC CASSFLPRDNEQFF
TRBD1 TRBJ2-7 TRBV19 NA TGTGCCAGTAGTCTCCTTCGGGACAGGGGACCCTACGAGCAGTACTTC CASSLLRDRGPYEQYF
TRBD1 TRBJ2-7 TRBV4-1 once TGCGCCAGCAGCCAAGTGGACAGGGTGAGGGAGCAGTACTTC CASSQVDRVREQYF
NA TRBJ1-5 TRBV2 NA TGTGCCAGCAGGGGACCCAACGTAGGTCAGCCCCAGCATTTT CASRGPNVGQPQHF
TRBD2 TRBJ2-3 TRBV11-2 NA TGTGCCAGCAGCTTAAGCCGGGGGGCTAGCGGGAGCCCTGCTACGCAGTATTTT CASSLSRGASGSPATQYF
TRBD2 TRBJ2-1 TRBV5-8 NA TGTGCCAGCAGCTTTGAACTAGCGGGAGGACCCGTTTTGTCCAATGAGCAGTTCTTC CASSFELAGGPVLSNEQFF
TRBD2 TRBJ2-2 TRBV6-6 NA TGTGCCAGCAGTCGGGAGGGATGGCCCGGGGAGCTGTTTTTT CASSREGWPGELFF
NA TRBJ1-2 TRBV27 NA TGTGCCAGCAGTTTCAGGGCAGCCCATACGGGCTACACCTTC CASSFRAAHTGYTF
NA TRBJ2-7 TRBV29-1 NA TGCAGCGTTGTTTGGGACATCTCCTACGAGCAGTACTTC CSVVWDISYEQYF
NA TRBJ1-5 TRBV28 NA TGTGCCAGCAGTTTTGGTCAGGGGAGGATGCAGCCCCAGCATTTT CASSFGQGRMQPQHF
TRBD2 TRBJ2-3 TRBV6-5 NA TGTGCCAGCAGTTACCGCGGGACTAGCGGCACAGATACGCAGTATTTT CASSYRGTSGTDTQYF
NA TRBJ1-2 TRBV6-6 NA TGTGCCAGCACCGGGACAACCCCTAAGACCTACTATGGCTACACCTTC CASTGTTPKTYYGYTF
NA TRBJ2-2 TRBV4-3 NA TGCGCCAGCAGCCAAGAAGGACTGTTCGCCGGGGAGCTGTTTTTT CASSQEGLFAGELFF
NA TRBJ2-1 TRBV9 NA TGTGCCAGCAGCGTAGAGGGGGGCGCTAGAGGTTACAATGAGCAGTTCTTC CASSVEGGARGYNEQFF
NA TRBJ2-5 TRBV18 NA TGTGCCAGCTCACCACCTTCCCGTGGAGGTTATTTCGAGACCCAGTACTTC CASSPPSRGGYFETQYF
NA TRBJ2-1 TRBV19 NA TGTGCCAGTAGTATGGTAGTATACAATGAGCAGTTCTTC CASSMVVYNEQFF
NA TRBJ1-3 TRBV28 NA TGTGCGACTCAGGGACCGGGGGGTACGGGAAACACCATATATTTT CATQGPGGTGNTIYF
NA TRBJ1-3 TRBV25-1 NA TGTGCCAGCAGTGAATTGTCGAAAGACACCATATATTTT CASSELSKDTIYF
TRBD1 TRBJ2-5 TRBV5-4 NA TGTGCCAGCAGCATCGGACAGGGGGCGCGGTTTGAGACCCAGTACTTC CASSIGQGARFETQYF
TRBD1 TRBJ1-2 TRBV7-9 NA TGTGCCAGCAGCCTTGCAGGGGGGAGAAGGGACTATGGCTACACCTTC CASSLAGGRRDYGYTF
TRBD2 TRBJ2-1 TRBV11-1 NA TGTGCCAGCAGTTTACCGGGACTAGCGGTCTACAATGAGCAGTTCTTC CASSLPGLAVYNEQFF
NA TRBJ2-7 TRBV19 NA TGTGCCAGTAGTCGGTCGGTCGGTGGCGGGCATGGGGCCTACGAGCAGTACTTT CASSRSVGGGHGAYEQYF